This T cell receptor (beta chain) comes out of a study of T cells in Graves' hyperthyroidism and ophthalmopathy (dated by TCRdb to between 2018 and 2021). Background on the whole study: Peripheral blood samples were taken at the time of initial diagnosis, prior to any treatment. Once sampling was done, hyperthyroidism patients were given methimazole at a starting dose of 30 mg daily, whereas ophthalmopathy patients were given high-dose intravenous methylprednisolone. The 100 discovery patients were randomly split 7:3 into training and test sets. A discovery cohort of around 98 patients, approximately 45 with Graves' ophthalmopathy and 55 to 60 with stable Graves' hyperthyroidism, was used to find distinguishing TCR V-J signatures. An independent validation cohort of 18 to 20 hyperthyroidism patients and 17 patients who later progressed to ophthalmopathy tested prospective prediction of ophthalmopathy. In addition, the study compared T-cell repertoires in thyroid tissue and in blood from a handful of Graves' hyperthyroidism patients. The paper reports TCR Vbeta CDR3 sequencing of about 140 peripheral blood samples: some 44 ophthalmopathy, over 70 hyperthyroidism and around 17 progressor patients.

Spanning cysteine to phenylalanine, the CDR3 consists of 17 amino acids. The only DNA kept is the CDR3, 51 bases in frame from the first base. As encoded in the germline V gene (reference sequence), CDR1 is PRHDT while CDR2 is FYEKMQ. Ends trimmed: V by 5 bases, J by 3 bases; bases unmatched to a gene: 14. The hyperthyroidism patients were between 18 and 65 years old and newly diagnosed, with a disease duration of less than 2 months. The study excluded patients with uncontrolled infections, other autoimmune diseases, pregnancy or lactation. Diagnoses relied on clinical symptoms, serum thyroxine and TRAb, thyroid ultrasound and orbital computed tomography. Blood from progressor patients was drawn when they were first diagnosed with hyperthyroidism, before any ophthalmopathy symptoms appeared. Ficoll-Paque density gradient centrifugation was used to isolate PBMCs from 9.5 to 10 ml of fresh peripheral blood. Progressor patients were defined as those initially diagnosed with Graves' hyperthyroidism in whom ophthalmopathy developed during follow-up. Total RNA was extracted with Trizol reagent, and quality was checked on an Agilent 2100 Bioanalyzer.

This clonotype was counted ten times or more. No cognate antigen has been identified for it. Qualities for individual bases were not recorded, and no much larger clone is one base off. The TCR beta CDR3 regions were amplified from the RNA transcripts. For the first round of RT-PCR on the TCR CDR3, the HTBI primer set was used together with the Qiagen OneStep RT-PCR kit. A second multiplex PCR round built the libraries, followed by size selection and purification. Libraries were sequenced paired-end with 100 bp reads on an Illumina HiSeq2000. In the original analysis: Raw data were processed with SOAPnuke, discarding reads with adapters, uncalled bases, mean Phred below 15, or no exact constant-primer or identifier match. COPE v1.2.5 was used to merge the high-quality paired reads, and each unique nucleotide sequence was defined as a clonotype. Clonotypes were aligned to IMGT TRBV, TRBD and TRBJ reference segments using MiTCR v1.1. Only V-J combinations with frequency above 0.0001, covering about 99% of repertoires, were analysed. A TCS score was defined as the ratio of F50 (clonal expansion) to E x V (chaos), with BLOSUM62-based TCRdist applied between CDR3 peptides within each V-J. Welch's t-statistics and random forest reduced 500 to 650 V-J features to 10 to 15, which were used in a naive Bayes classifier (R e1071). TCRdb reprocessed the public reads (quality trimming at Q25 with fastp, clone calling with MiXCR) and kept in-frame beta chains. A single entry per CDR3 protein holds the most common genes and DNA from its merged rows. TCRdb, not the original authors, processed these V and J calls. In all, the sample holds approximately 720,000 distinct CDR3 sequences, and 15% to 20% of those were seen once. Around 15% of the sample lies in the top ten.

Study-level results and caveats: During validation, the model predicted progression to ophthalmopathy a median of about 6.3 months ahead of onset, with around 70% sensitivity and roughly 75% specificity. No statistical method was used to set the sample size in advance, and investigators knew the group allocation. Most expanded thyroid clonotypes (frequency above 0.001) were also detected in blood, a finding suggesting that blood repertoires may reflect thyroid immune responses. A model built on a 13 V-J signature distinguished ophthalmopathy from stable hyperthyroidism, reaching 85% to 90% sensitivity and about 81% specificity in cross-validation and 80%/75% in testing.

The sequence joins TRBV13 to TRBJ2-3; 7 of the junction bases match TRBD1. Sequenced: blood. This TCR came from a woman aged 45-60 years with Graves' hyperthyroidism that later progressed to Graves' ophthalmopathy. The encoded CDR3 is CASSARMTGMRTDTQYF. The bases read TGTGCCAGCAGCGCGCGTATGACAGGGATGAGGACAGATACGCAGTATTTT. This CDR3, with the reference TRBV13 and TRBJ2-3 proteins standing in past its ends, gives the full variable domain AAGVIQSPRHLIKEKRETATLKCYPIPRHDTVYWYQQGPGQDPQFLISFYEKMQSDKGSIPDRFSAQQFSDYHSELNMSSLELGDSALYFCASSARMTGMRTDTQYFGPGTRLTVL.